These T cell receptor delta chains were read from a single sample in a study of Vδ1+ human thymocytes. TCRdb re-called the multiplex PCR reads with CATT. The sample has 80,000 or so delta-chain clones; around 32% are singletons. The specimen was Vdelta1+ gamma-delta thymocytes from the thymus. Receptors originate from a boy younger than two who had congenital heart surgery. Each CDR3 is given with its conserved first and last residue. The D gene is left open where the match is weak. Size is stated for part of the rows, as once, few or many counts, or as a class when the clone is expanded.

clone size	V gene	D gene	J gene	CDR3 DNA	CDR3 protein
.	TRDV1	TRDD2	TRDJ1	TGTGCTCTTGGGGAAACCCTTCCTACGAGGATGGTGGACACCGATAAACTCATCTTT	CALGETLPTRMVDTDKLIF
once	TRDV1	TRDD3	TRDJ1	TGTGCTCTTGGGGAGCCCTCGCCTAGCTGGGGGATAGCCCACACCGATAAACTCATCTTT	CALGEPSPSWGIAHTDKLIF
.	TRDV1	.	TRDJ1	TGTGCTCTTGGGGACTTCTTCCTACTCCCACTGGGGAGCCACCGGCACACCGATAAACTCATCTTT	CALGDFFLLPLGSHRHTDKLIF
few	TRDV1	.	TRDJ1	TGTGCTCTTGGGGACCACGTGAACACCGATAAACTCATCTTT	CALGDHVNTDKLIF
.	TRDV1	TRDD2	TRDJ1	TGTGCTCTTGGGGCTTCCTACCATTACTGGGATCGGTACACCGATAAACTCATCTTT	CALGASYHYWDRYTDKLIF
few	TRDV1	.	TRDJ1	TGTGCTCTTGGGGAATCACCGGGTAAACTCATCTTT	CALGESPGKLIF
few	TRDV1	TRDD3	TRDJ1	TGTGCTCTTGGGGCGTTTTCGTTACTGGGGGATTTAGGCGATAAACTCATCTTT	CALGAFSLLGDLGDKLIF
.	TRDV1	TRDD3	TRDJ1	TGTGCTCTTGGGGAATTCCGGAGGGGGATACACAGACTCATCTTT	CALGEFRRGIHRLIF
.	TRDV1	.	TRDJ1	TGTGCTCTTGGGGAACCCAAAGACGCGTACGCCGATAAACTCATCTTT	CALGEPKDAYADKLIF
.	TRDV2	TRDD3	TRDJ1	TGTGCCTGTGACCCCGTGAACACTGGGGACTCGTCTTGGGGCGATAAACTCATCTTT	CACDPVNTGDSSWGDKLIF
.	TRDV1	.	TRDJ1	TGTGCTCTTGGGGAACTTGGGCCCCGGCTCCTACCTCTCCGACGGGGACCTAACACCGATAAACTCATCTTT	CALGELGPRLLPLRRGPNTDKLIF
.	TRDV1	.	TRDJ1	TGTGCTCTTGGGGAAGGATCCCTGACCTTCACCGATAAACTCATCTTT	CALGEGSLTFTDKLIF
.	TRDV1	.	TRDJ1	TGTGCTCTTGGGATTATCCACCATCCTTACACCGATAAACTCATCTTT	CALGIIHHPYTDKLIF
few	TRDV1	TRDD3	TRDJ1	TGTGCTCTTGGGGAACTAATAGGTCCTACACGGACCTGGGGGATACGCGCGTCCGATAAACTCATCTTT	CALGELIGPTRTWGIRASDKLIF
.	TRDV1	TRDD3	TRDJ1	TGTGCTCTTGGGTACCATTTGCCCTGGGGGATGGCACTCATCTTT	CALGYHLPWGMALIF
.	TRDV1	TRDD3	TRDJ1	TGTGCTCTTGGGGAAGGGACACCCTTCCAGTACTGGGGGATACGCGTTTGCACCGATAAACTCATCTTT	CALGEGTPFQYWGIRVCTDKLIF
.	TRDV2	TRDD3	TRDJ1	TGTGCCTGTGACACGGGGCTGGGGGATACCGGGAACACCGATAAACTCATCTTT	CACDTGLGDTGNTDKLIF
few	TRDV1	TRDD3	TRDJ1	TGTGCTCTTGGGGAACCCGCACCTTTTACCCGCTGGGGGATACCGTACACCGATAAACTCATCTTT	CALGEPAPFTRWGIPYTDKLIF
.	TRDV1	TRDD2	TRDJ1	TGTGCTCTTGGGAGGCCTTCCTACTTCGGTGTCGGGCAAGACACCGATAAACTCATCTTT	CALGRPSYFGVGQDTDKLIF
.	TRDV1	.	TRDJ1	TGTGCTCTTGGGAATAGGACTCCCTTGTACTGGTACACCGATAAACTCATCTTT	CALGNRTPLYWYTDKLIF
few	TRDV1	TRDD2	TRDJ1	TGTGCTCTCAGTTCCTACTTCGTGTACACCGATAAACTCATCTTT	CALSSYFVYTDKLIF
.	TRDV1	.	TRDJ1	TGTGCTCTTGGGGATCGGCCTTCCCGAACTTTACTGGGCGTTTACACCGATAAACTCATCTTT	CALGDRPSRTLLGVYTDKLIF
.	TRDV1	.	TRDJ1	.	CALTGGYSCKLIF
.	TRDV1	TRDD3	TRDJ1	TGTGCTCTTGGGGCCCTTCCCTTCCACTGGGGGATAAGGGCGTACACCGATAAACTCATCTTT	CALGALPFHWGIRAYTDKLIF
.	TRDV1	.	TRDJ1	TGTGCTCTTGGGGAACCGAACCGACCAAAATTGCTCCCTACCCTAATGGGCGACGGAAATAAACTCATCTTT	CALGEPNRPKLLPTLMGDGNKLIF
few	TRDV1	TRDD3	TRDJ1	TGTGCTCTTGGGGCTCCCCGTCTTGCCGCCTCATACTGGGGGGTACGCTGGCCGTACACCGATAAACTCATCTTT	CALGAPRLAASYWGVRWPYTDKLIF
few	TRDV1	.	TRDJ1	TGTGCTCTTGGGGAAGCCGTGGCGATCCCAACCGATAAACTCATCTTT	CALGEAVAIPTDKLIF
few	TRDV1	TRDD3	TRDJ1	TGTGCTCTTGGGGAACTATGCCCTACTGGGGGAGGCACCGATAAACTCATCTTT	CALGELCPTGGGTDKLIF
.	TRDV1	TRDD3	TRDJ1	TGTGCTCTTGGGGAAACCCCCTACTGGGGGATACGCTTGTACACCGATAAACTCATCTTT	CALGETPYWGIRLYTDKLIF
.	TRDV1	TRDD3	TRDJ1	TGTGCTCTTGGGGATCCTTTCCAGACTGTGGTACTGGGGGAAAACAGGACCGATAAACTCATCTTT	CALGDPFQTVVLGENRTDKLIF
few	TRDV1	TRDD2	TRDJ2	TGTGCTCTTGGGGACCCGCCCCTTCCTACAGGGATCCCGAGGGCTTTGACAGCACAACTCTTCTTT	CALGDPPLPTGIPRALTAQLFF
.	TRDV1	TRDD3	TRDJ1	TGTGCTCTTGGGGATACCCCAGGCCTTCTCATTACTGGGGGAGACCGGATCGATAAACTCATCTTT	CALGDTPGLLITGGDRIDKLIF
few	TRDV1	.	TRDJ1	TGTGCTCTTGGGGAACGAGCCCGGGCGGGGATCTACTTCTACACCGATAAACTCATCTTT	CALGERARAGIYFYTDKLIF
few	TRDV1	TRDD3	TRDJ1	TGTGCTCTTGGGCCCCGGGGGAAAACCGTGGGGGGATTGAGGGACACCGATAAACTCATCTTT	CALGPRGKTVGGLRDTDKLIF
.	TRDV1	.	TRDJ1	TGTGCTCTTGGGGAAGGGGACCGGGGCCTAAACAACGATAAACTCATCTTT	CALGEGDRGLNNDKLIF
.	TRDV1	TRDD3	TRDJ1	TGTGCTCTTGGGGAACTTGTCCTTATGACCCGGGGGATTTCTGGCGATAAACTCATCTTT	CALGELVLMTRGISGDKLIF
.	TRDV1	TRDD3	TRDJ1	TGTGCTCTTGGGCGGAGGGGACCTACTCGTACTGGGGGAGCCTACACCGATAAACTCATCTTT	CALGRRGPTRTGGAYTDKLIF
.	TRDV1	.	TRDJ4	TGTGCTCTTGGGGTGATGGGGGCAGACCTTCCTCACGTGGTGGGGGATTCACCCCTGATCTTT	CALGVMGADLPHVVGDSPLIF
.	TRDV1	TRDD3	TRDJ1	TGTGCTCTTGGGGAACTCTCCGTTCCTGAAGGTCCGTACTGGGGACACCTTGCCAGTTACACCGATAAACTCATCTTT	CALGELSVPEGPYWGHLASYTDKLIF
once	TRDV2	.	TRDJ1	TGTGCCACGAAGCTGTTCGTCTACACCGATAAACTCATCTTT	CATKLFVYTDKLIF
.	TRDV1	TRDD3	TRDJ1	TGTGCTCTTGAGGAACCAACCAACGCCCCGTACTGGGGGAGAAACACCGATAAACTCATCTTT	CALEEPTNAPYWGRNTDKLIF
.	TRDV1	TRDD3	TRDJ1	TGTGCTCTTGCTATACCTAAAATCAAAAATGGGTACTGGGGGATACGCGAAATGCGGGTCATCTTT	CALAIPKIKNGYWGIREMRVIF
once	TRDV1	TRDD3	TRDJ1	TGTGCTCTTGGGGAGCTTCCCCCTTGGGGGGATACTGGGAGCGTACAATGGAACACCGATAAACTCATCTTT	CALGELPPWGDTGSVQWNTDKLIF
.	TRDV1	TRDD3	TRDJ1	TGTGCTCTTGGGGGGGAACTACGGCCGTACTGGGGGATACGCGGCACCGATAAACTCATCTTT	CALGGELRPYWGIRGTDKLIF
.	TRDV1	.	TRDJ1	TGTGCTCTTGGGGAATCTCAGTCGGGTCCCCATCTAGACTCACACACCGATAAACTCATCTTT	CALGESQSGPHLDSHTDKLIF